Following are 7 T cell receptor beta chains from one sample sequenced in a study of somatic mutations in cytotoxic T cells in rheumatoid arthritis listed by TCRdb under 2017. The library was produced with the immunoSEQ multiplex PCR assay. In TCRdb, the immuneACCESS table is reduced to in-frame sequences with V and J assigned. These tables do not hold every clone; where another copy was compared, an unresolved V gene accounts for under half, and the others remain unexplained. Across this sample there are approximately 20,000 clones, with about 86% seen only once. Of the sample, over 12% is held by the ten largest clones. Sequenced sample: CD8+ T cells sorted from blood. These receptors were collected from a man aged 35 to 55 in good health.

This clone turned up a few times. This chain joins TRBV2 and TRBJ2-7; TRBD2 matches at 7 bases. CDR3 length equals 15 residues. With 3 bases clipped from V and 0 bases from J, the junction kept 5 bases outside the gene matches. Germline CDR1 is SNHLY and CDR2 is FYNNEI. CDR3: CASSELAASSYEQYF. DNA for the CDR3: TGTGCCAGCAGTGAGCTAGCGGCTAGCTCCTACGAGCAGTACTTC.

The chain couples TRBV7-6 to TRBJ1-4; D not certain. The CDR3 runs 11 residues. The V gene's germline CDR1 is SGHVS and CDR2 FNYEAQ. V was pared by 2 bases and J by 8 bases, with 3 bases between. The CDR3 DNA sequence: TGTGCCAGCAGCTTAAAGGAAAAACTGTTTTTT. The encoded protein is CASSLKEKLFF.

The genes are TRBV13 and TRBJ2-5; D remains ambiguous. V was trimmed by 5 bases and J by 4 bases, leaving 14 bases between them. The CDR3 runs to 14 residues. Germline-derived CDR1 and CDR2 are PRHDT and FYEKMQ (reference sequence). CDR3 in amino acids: CASSGQVSLETQYF. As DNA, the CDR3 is TGTGCCAGCAGCGGTCAGGTCAGCCTAGAGACCCAGTACTTC. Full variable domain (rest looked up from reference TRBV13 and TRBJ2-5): AAGVIQSPRHLIKEKRETATLKCYPIPRHDTVYWYQQGPGQDPQFLISFYEKMQSDKGSIPDRFSAQQFSDYHSELNMSSLELGDSALYFCASSGQVSLETQYFGPGTRLLVL.

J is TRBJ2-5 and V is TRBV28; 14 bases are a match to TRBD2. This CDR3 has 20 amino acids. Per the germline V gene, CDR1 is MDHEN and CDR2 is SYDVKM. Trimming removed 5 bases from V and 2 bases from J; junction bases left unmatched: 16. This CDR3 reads CASSPQWGWGLAGAQETQYF. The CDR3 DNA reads TGTGCCAGCAGTCCCCAGTGGGGATGGGGACTAGCGGGAGCTCAAGAGACCCAGTACTTC.

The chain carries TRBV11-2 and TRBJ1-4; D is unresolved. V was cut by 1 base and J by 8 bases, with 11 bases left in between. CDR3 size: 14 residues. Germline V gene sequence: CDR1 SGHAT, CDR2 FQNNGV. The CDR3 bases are TGTGCCAGCAGCTTAGCCCCAGGCAGGGAAAAACTGTTTTTT. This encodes CASSLAPGREKLFF. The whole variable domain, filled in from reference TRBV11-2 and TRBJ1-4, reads EAGVAQSPRYKIIEKRQSVAFWCNPISGHATLYWYQQILGQGPKLLIQFQNNGVVDDSQLPKDRFSAERLKGVDSTLKIQPAKLEDSAVYLCASSLAPGREKLFFGSGTQLSVL.

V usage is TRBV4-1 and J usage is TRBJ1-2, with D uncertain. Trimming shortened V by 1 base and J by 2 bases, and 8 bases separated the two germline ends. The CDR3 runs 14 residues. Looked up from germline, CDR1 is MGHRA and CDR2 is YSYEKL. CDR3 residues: CASSQGGGNYGYTF. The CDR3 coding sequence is TGCGCCAGCAGCCAAGGTGGCGGAAACTATGGCTACACCTTC.

The chain's CDR3 is CASSRRAGGPPWETQYF. In DNA form, the CDR3 reads TGCGCCAGCAGCCGGAGGGCGGGGGGACCTCCCTGGGAGACCCAGTACTTC. The chain recombines TRBV4-3 with TRBJ2-5, with 8 bases matching TRBD2. The CDR3 is made up of 17 amino acids. Germline assignment: CDR1 LGHNA and CDR2 YSLEER. V gave up 4 bases and J gave up 5 bases; unmatched junction bases: 15.